This TCR beta chain was retrieved from a study of blood T cell repertoires in COVID-19 (dated by TCRdb to the early 2020s). About the full investigation: Samples covering the acute and convalescent phases of COVID-19 were provided by collaborators in the United States, Italy and Spain. A de-identified subject ID, COVID-19 status, age in years and sex were almost always included in the sample metadata. Subjects who had been exposed to COVID-19, were actively infected with it, or had recovered from it provided the deeply sampled blood TCRbeta repertoires that made up the dataset. The samples were drawn from two sources: the first 160 participants of the ongoing ImmuneRACE study, and 1,000 to 1,500 subjects contributed by 6 global collaborators. The repertoires were released in a freely available public database meant as a resource for research on the immune response to SARS-CoV-2. Where available, HLA class I and class II types were obtained from metadata supplied by the sample provider rather than from assay-based typing. The material from the prospective study consisted of cDNA or gDNA derived from T cells, B-cell-depleted T cells, or PBMCs.

The immunoSEQ Assay, a bias-controlled multiplex PCR, was used to amplify TCRbeta CDR3 regions from genomic DNA. As for the original processing: Nucleated cell counts per sample were estimated from amplification of reference gene primers within the assay. To quantify the absolute abundance of each unique TCRbeta CDR3 rearrangement, sequence reads were collapsed and filtered. For each sample, productive Simpson clonality was calculated as the square root of Simpson's diversity index across productive rearrangements. Drawn from immuneACCESS, this table holds only the in-frame rearrangements with V and J called that TCRdb kept. Clones are partly lost; checked studies trace under half to an unresolved V gene and leave the rest unexplained. V and J calls and clone size come straight from that table; D and trimming were deduced from the DNA. This sample lists roughly 230,000 clones; approximately 81% were detected once. 0.85% to 1% of the sample is held by the ten biggest clonotypes.

The table lists this clone with a count of one. Its recognized antigen is unknown. Base qualities were left out, and no much larger clone turns up one base away. Each collaborating institution followed its own protocols to collect whole blood in K2EDTA tubes. For TCRbeta analysis, collaborators shipped samples in one of three forms: frozen whole blood, isolated PBMCs, or DNA extracted from either of those sample types. The V end loses 1 base and the J end loses 4 bases, and a stretch of 7 bases separates them. For CDR1 and CDR2, the germline V gene (reference sequence) lists MNHNY and SVGAGI. From the cysteine through the phenylalanine, the CDR3 covers 14 amino acids. Kept here is only the CDR3 DNA, which spans 42 bases and is read in frame from base 1. Here is what the overall study found, with its caveats: The quantity of clinical and demographic metadata differed by source and by participant and was supplied without curation.

Sequences were obtained from peripheral blood. The TCR sequence derives from a man aged 35 to 55 with acute or convalescent COVID-19. The sequence links TRBV6-6 to TRBJ1-4; the D gene is possibly TRBD1, with 5 bases matching. The CDR3 has the sequence CASSYLGRNEKLFF. The DNA reads TGTGCCAGCAGTTACTTGGGGCGTAATGAAAAACTGTTTTTT.